This T cell receptor beta chain was obtained from a study of blood T cell repertoires in COVID-19 (dated by TCRdb to 2018 to 2020). With regard to the full study: Samples from collaborators originated in the United States, Italy and Spain and spanned both the acute and convalescent phases of COVID-19. Deeply sampled blood TCRbeta repertoires from subjects exposed to, actively infected with, or recovered from COVID-19 were included in the dataset. The material from the prospective study consisted of cDNA or gDNA derived from T cells, B-cell-depleted T cells, or PBMCs. Sample metadata almost always included a de-identified subject ID, COVID-19 status, age in years and sex. Where available, HLA class I and class II types were taken from metadata supplied by the sample provider and were not determined by assay-based typing. Samples were obtained from the ongoing ImmuneRACE study (first 160 participants) and from 1,254 subjects provided by 6 global collaborators. The repertoires were released in a freely available public database intended as a resource for research on the immune response to SARS-CoV-2. Study-level results and caveats: The quantity of clinical and demographic metadata differed by source and by participant and was supplied without curation.

The V end loses 3 bases and the J end loses 3 bases, and a stretch of 6 bases separates them. The germline V gene specifies SGHRS as CDR1 and YFSETQ as CDR2. Counted from cysteine to phenylalanine, this CDR3 has 12 amino acids. Only the CDR3 DNA is retained, 36 bases long and in frame from the first base. With respect to this clone: No cognate antigen has been identified for it. No base qualities exist here, and no much larger clone lies one base off it.

Each collaborating institution followed its own protocols to collect whole blood in K2EDTA tubes. For TCRbeta analysis, collaborators shipped samples in one of three forms: frozen whole blood, isolated PBMCs, or DNA extracted from either of those sample types. The immunoSEQ Assay, a bias-controlled multiplex PCR, was used to amplify TCRbeta CDR3 regions from genomic DNA. In the source study's methods: The number of nucleated cells in each sample was estimated by amplification of reference gene primers within the assay. Sequence reads were collapsed and filtered to measure the absolute abundance of every unique TCRbeta CDR3 rearrangement. For each sample, productive Simpson clonality was calculated by taking the square root of Simpson's diversity index across productive rearrangements. TCRdb retrieved this table from immuneACCESS and kept in-frame rearrangements only. Not all clones are present; in checked studies, unresolved V genes account for under half, and no reason is known for the remainder. That table furnishes V, J and clone size, whereas the DNA furnished D and trimming. The sample table records approximately 120,000 clones; approximately 80% of these occur just once. The ten largest clones capture less than 8% of the sample.

This receptor was obtained from a woman aged 45-59 years with acute or convalescent COVID-19. This chain is built from TRBV5-1 and TRBJ1-2, with the D gene too uncertain to name. Sequenced sample: peripheral blood. The CDR3 region reads CASSSDYYGYTF. The nucleotide sequence reads TGCGCCAGCAGCTCTGACTACTATGGCTACACCTTC.